A single sample gave rise to the 17 T cell receptor beta chains below, sequenced in a study of T cell changes during pregnancy in multiple sclerosis. Sequenced by immunoSEQ multiplex PCR; TCRdb stores in-frame clones only, minus some. The repertoire includes roughly 35,000 clones, 85% to 95% of them detected once, and 1.2% sits in the top ten. Sequencing was performed on PBMCs (not recorded whether the cells were cultured). The receptors come from a female donor with multiple sclerosis, enrolled in a pregnancy study.

J is TRBJ1-5 and V is TRBV19, with D possibly matching TRBD1 (6 bases). Germline CDR1 is LNHDA and CDR2 is SQIVND (reference sequence). The CDR3 contains 15 residues. V lost 2 bases, J lost 6 bases, and 14 bases lay in between. The CDR3 is CASSIWARGGQPQHF. CDR3 coding DNA: TGTGCCAGTAGTATATGGGCCAGGGGTGGTCAGCCCCAGCATTTT.

This chain links TRBV7-9 with TRBJ1-1; D unresolved. V gave up 5 bases and J gave up 0 bases, with 4 bases separating them. Looked up from germline, CDR1 is SEHNR and CDR2 is FQNEAQ (reference sequence). The CDR3 runs 12 residues. The CDR3 loop is CASSDLNTEAFF. Here the CDR3 DNA reads TGTGCCAGCAGCGATTTGAACACTGAAGCTTTCTTT.

The chain combines TRBV11-3 with TRBJ1-1, with D unresolved. CDR1 and CDR2 (germline): SGHNT, YENEEA. This CDR3 has 13 amino acids. V lost 0 bases and J lost 7, with 9 bases in between. The CDR3 DNA sequence: TGTGCCAGCAGCTTAGAAGGTGGTAGTGAAGCTTTCTTT. Protein: CASSLEGGSEAFF.

The chain employs TRBV19 and TRBJ2-5, with D possibly TRBD1 on 5 matching bases. The V end lost 3 bases, the J end lost 4 bases, and 15 bases lay between the germline ends. CDR1 is LNHDA and CDR2 is SQIVND in the germline V gene (reference sequence). This CDR3 has 15 residues. CDR3 nucleotide sequence: TGTGCCAGTAGTATTGGGCAGGGCATGGGAGAGACCCAGTACTTC. Residues: CASSIGQGMGETQYF.

The chain carries TRBV9 and TRBJ1-4; 9 bases fit TRBD1. Per the germline V gene, CDR1 is SGDLS and CDR2 is YYNGEE. This CDR3 has 15 residues. V shed 0 bases and J 7 bases; nucleotides not matched to a gene: 4. The CDR3 DNA sequence: TGTGCCAGCAGCGTAGGGACAGGGGAAAGTGAAAAACTGTTTTTT. Translating gives CASSVGTGESEKLFF.

V usage is TRBV6-5 and J usage is TRBJ1-1; tentatively, D is TRBD1 (5 bases). The CDR3 runs to 14 residues. Germline V gene sequence: CDR1 MNHEY, CDR2 SVGAGI. Between the trimmed V and J ends, which lost 6 bases and 3 bases, there was a span of 14 bases. The CDR3 loop reads CASSWGGRYTEAFF. CDR3 sequence (DNA): TGTGCCAGCAGCTGGGGGGGAAGGTACACTGAAGCTTTCTTT.

The chain is built from TRBV19 and TRBJ1-5; D remains unclear. From germline, CDR1 is LNHDA and CDR2 SQIVND (reference sequence). The V end was cut by 5 bases, the J end by 0 bases, with 11 bases between. There are 15 residues in the CDR3. The CDR3 nucleotides read TGTGCCAGTAGTTATGGAGGCCTTAGCAATCAGCCCCAGCATTTT. Protein: CASSYGGLSNQPQHF.

The chain joins TRBV18 to TRBJ1-5; TRBD1 aligns across 10 bases. CDR3 length: 15 amino acids. Germline CDR1 is KGHSH and CDR2 is LQKENI. The V and J ends lost 2 bases and 6 bases, in that order; junction bases with no gene match: 4. Here the CDR3 DNA reads TGTGCCAGCTCACCAGGGACAGGGGCGGCTCAGCCCCAGCATTTT. It translates to CASSPGTGAAQPQHF.

The gene calls are TRBV6-5 and TRBJ2-5, with D perhaps TRBD2 (5 bases). The J call is uncertain, as TRBJ2-7 better fits the DNA end. The CDR3 loop spans 15 amino acids. Germline V gives CDR1 MNHEY, CDR2 SVGAGI. CDR3 loop: CASSTGSLHSYEQYF. DNA of the CDR3: TGTGCCAGCAGTACGGGGAGCTTACACTCCTACGAGCAGTACTTC.

The chain employs TRBV5-1 and TRBJ1-4; D unresolved. Trimming removed 4 bases at V and 4 bases at J, with 14 bases between. The V gene's germline CDR1 is SGHRS and CDR2 YFSETQ. The CDR3 spans 15 residues. The CDR3 is CASSPRTEINEKLFF. In DNA, the CDR3 is TGCGCCAGCAGCCCCAGGACGGAAATTAATGAAAAACTGTTTTTT.

The chain uses TRBV6-1 and TRBJ2-1; 11 nucleotides line up with TRBD2. The CDR3 extends over 15 amino acids. Germline V gene sequence: CDR1 MNHNS, CDR2 SASEGT. J lost 6 bases, V lost 1 base, and 2 bases had no gene match. The DNA for the CDR3 is TGTGCCAGCAGTGAAGGGACTAGCGGGTCCAATGAGCAGTTCTTC. Its protein product is CASSEGTSGSNEQFF.

This sequence joins TRBV5-1 and TRBJ2-3; no firm D call. Per germline, CDR1 SGHRS and CDR2 YFSETQ. This CDR3 comprises 16 residues. V was pared by 0 bases and J by 0 bases, with 11 bases between. CDR3 in amino acids: CASSLAGHRSTDTQYF. The CDR3 DNA sequence: TGCGCCAGCAGCTTGGCGGGTCACCGCAGCACAGATACGCAGTATTTT.

The J gene is TRBJ2-5, the V gene TRBV5-1; 7 nucleotides align to TRBD1. Trimming took 3 bases from V and 2 from J; bases not matched to a gene: 10. The germline V gene encodes CDR1 SGHRS and CDR2 YFSETQ. The CDR3 covers 16 residues. CDR3 protein: CASSWGPTGLQETQYF. In DNA form, the CDR3 reads TGCGCCAGCAGCTGGGGGCCGACAGGGCTACAAGAGACCCAGTACTTC.

This rearrangement joins TRBV5-1 to TRBJ2-7; the match to TRBD2 covers 11 bases. The CDR3 length is 19 residues. V gave up 1 base and J gave up 4 bases; unmatched junction bases: 16. The V gene's germline CDR1 is SGHRS and CDR2 YFSETQ. CDR3 residues: CASSLMGRIAGGPEYEQYF. Written as DNA, the CDR3 is TGCGCCAGCAGCTTGATGGGTCGTATAGCGGGAGGGCCTGAGTACGAGCAGTACTTC.

The chain couples TRBV7-2 to TRBJ2-3; 8 bases are shared with TRBD2. This CDR3 is 14 amino acids long. V shed 4 bases, J shed 4 bases, and the junction held 4 bases outside the gene matches. Germline CDR1 reads SGHTA; CDR2 reads FQGNSA. This chain's CDR3 is CASSSGLAADTQYF. CDR3 in DNA: TGTGCCAGCAGCTCTGGACTAGCCGCAGATACGCAGTATTTT.

The chain recombines TRBV4-1 with TRBJ1-1; 8 bases agree with TRBD1. This CDR3 comprises 15 residues. Germline CDR1 reads MGHRA; CDR2 reads YSYEKL. The trim removed 1 base at V and 5 bases at J, leaving 6 bases unmatched. In DNA form, the CDR3 reads TGCGCCAGCAGCCAAGTGGACAGGGAAGGGACTGAAGCTTTCTTT. Translation gives CASSQVDREGTEAFF.

Concerning this clone itself: The junction departs from germline at one end; a sequencing error may be responsible. The CDR3 is CASSQDGIPGTTSIDTQYF. DNA of the CDR3: TGCGCCAGCAGCCAAGACGGGATCCCGGGAACGACTAGCATAGATACGCAGTATTTT. V and J are TRBV4-1 and TRBJ2-3, with 7 bases aligning to TRBD2. This CDR3 is 19 amino acids long. The germline V gene has CDR1 MGHRA and CDR2 YSYEKL.